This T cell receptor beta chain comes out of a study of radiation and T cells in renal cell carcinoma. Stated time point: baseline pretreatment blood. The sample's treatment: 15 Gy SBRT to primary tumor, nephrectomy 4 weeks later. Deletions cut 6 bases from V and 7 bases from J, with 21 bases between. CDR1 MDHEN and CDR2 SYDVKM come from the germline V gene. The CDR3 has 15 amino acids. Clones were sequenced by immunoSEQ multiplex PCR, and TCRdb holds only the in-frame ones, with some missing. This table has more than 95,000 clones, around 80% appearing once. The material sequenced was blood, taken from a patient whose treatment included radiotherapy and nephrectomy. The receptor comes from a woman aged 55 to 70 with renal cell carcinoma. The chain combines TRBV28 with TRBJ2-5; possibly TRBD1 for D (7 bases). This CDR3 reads CASSSLGGQFRTQYF. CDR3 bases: TGTGCCAGCAGCAGCCTGGGGGGACAGTTTAGGACCCAGTACTTC.